The clone carrying this T cell receptor beta chain was counted at least ten times. Via MiXCR, TCRdb re-called the reads, giving one row per CDR3 protein. This sample has more than 75,000 distinct CDR3 sequences, with 3.7% found just once. The data derive from a study of T cell repertoires in cytomegalovirus infection. Material for sequencing was PBMCs. This clonotype was sampled from a human donor in good health (CMV status not recorded). Some clones in this sample may be carry-over from other donors' samples.

The CDR3 coding sequence is TGTGCCAGCAGTTTAGGCAGCACTGGGGACACTGAAGCTTTCTTT. Translation gives CASSLGSTGDTEAFF. The chain recombines TRBV27 with TRBJ1-1; D is uncertain. The CDR3 is made up of 15 amino acids. Trimming removed 2 bases from V and 3 bases from J, with 13 bases in between. Germline CDR1 MNHEY, CDR2 SMNVEV (reference sequence).